The 9 T cell receptor beta chains presented below share a single source sample, sequenced in a study of blood T cells in healthy people across ages. Combining a sample-barcoded 5' primer with a J-beta primer mix, a second PCR ran for about 7 to 11 cycles. TCRdb re-derived calls from the 5' RACE reads in MiXCR, one entry per CDR3 protein. Of 1,800,000 or so distinct CDR3 sequences listed, about 39% are singletons. The sample taken for sequencing was blood. These receptors were collected from a human donor in good health.

This clonotype was seen at least ten times. Relative to the germline gene, one junction end is altered; a read error may explain this. J is TRBJ1-4 and V is TRBV12-3 or TRBV12-4, with no clear D. This CDR3 has 14 amino acids. CDR3 amino acids: CASSLGTTNEKLFF. CDR3 sequence (DNA): TGTGCCAGCAGCTTAGGAACAACTAATGAAAAACTGTTTTTT.

V and J are TRBV6-5 and TRBJ1-4; no definite D call. The CDR3 runs 17 residues. V was pared by 2 bases and J by 6 bases, with 19 bases between. Germline assignment: CDR1 MNHEY and CDR2 SVGAGI. The CDR3 DNA is TGTGCCAGCAGTTACGATGGAGGGCTAACGGCGGATGAAAAACTGTTTTTT. Protein product: CASSYDGGLTADEKLFF.

In its sample, this clonotype was seen a few times. The chain has TRBV7-2 and TRBJ2-3; D is undetermined. The germline V gene has CDR1 SGHTA and CDR2 FQGNSA. V lost 2 bases and J lost 2, with 11 bases in between. CDR3 size: 15 residues. CDR3 nucleotide sequence: TGTGCCAGCAGCTTACAAGCTGGCCTCACAGATACGCAGTATTTT. Its translation: CASSLQAGLTDTQYF.

CDR3 DNA sequence: TGTGCCAGCAGCTTAGATTCTAGCGGGGGGGCCTACAATGAGCAGTTCTTC. It encodes CASSLDSSGGAYNEQFF. The V gene is TRBV7-2, the J gene TRBJ2-1; 12 nucleotides agree with TRBD2. The CDR3 runs to 17 residues. Germline trimming cut 1 base from V and 2 bases from J; bases unmatched to any gene: 3. The germline V gene encodes CDR1 SGHTA and CDR2 FQGNSA.

The V and J genes are TRBV12-3 or TRBV12-4 and TRBJ1-2; possible D gene TRBD1, 6 bases. Trimming stripped 6 bases from V and 3 bases from J, with 23 bases between. This CDR3 is 17 amino acids long. The CDR3 here is CASRAGRGQLRDYGYTF. As DNA, the CDR3 is TGTGCCAGCAGAGCCGGGCGAGGACAGCTGAGGGACTATGGCTACACCTTC.

V is TRBV12-3 or TRBV12-4 and J is TRBJ1-2, with TRBD1 as a possible D gene (6 bases). This CDR3 comprises 15 residues. Deletions cut 4 bases from V and 6 bases from J, with 18 bases between. In nucleotides, the CDR3 is TGTGCCAGCAGTTCCGGGACATCGAGGGCCGATGGCTACACCTTC. Its protein is CASSSGTSRADGYTF.

The chain has TRBV9 and TRBJ2-1; the D gene is possibly TRBD1 (6 bases). V was cut by 0 bases and J by 6 bases, with 16 bases left in between. The germline CDR1 and CDR2 sequences are SGDLS and YYNGEE. CDR3 length equals 16 residues. CDR3 nucleotide sequence: TGTGCCAGCAGCGTAGTCTCAGGGGCAGGCCCCAATGAGCAGTTCTTC. Translated, it gives CASSVVSGAGPNEQFF.

This clonotype has a handful of counts. The chain has TRBV20-1 and TRBJ1-4; a possible D gene is TRBD1 (5 bases). V was clipped by 2 bases and J by 0 bases, with 16 bases between them. The CDR3 is 17 amino acids. Germline V CDR1 and CDR2: DFQATT, SNEGSKA (reference sequence). CDR3 DNA: TGCAGTGCTAGACCTTCGACAGTTATAGCAACTAATGAAAAACTGTTTTTT. It is translated as CSARPSTVIATNEKLFF.

This clonotype has more than one count but fewer than ten. The genes are TRBV4-3 and TRBJ1-2, with D perhaps TRBD1 (6 bases). This CDR3 region has 15 residues. Trimming stripped 0 bases from V and 10 bases from J, with 18 bases between. CDR1 is LGHNA, CDR2 YSLEER, per germline. The CDR3 region is CASSQELGPGDHYTF. The CDR3 DNA sequence: TGCGCCAGCAGCCAAGAACTGGGACCAGGGGATCACTACACCTTC.